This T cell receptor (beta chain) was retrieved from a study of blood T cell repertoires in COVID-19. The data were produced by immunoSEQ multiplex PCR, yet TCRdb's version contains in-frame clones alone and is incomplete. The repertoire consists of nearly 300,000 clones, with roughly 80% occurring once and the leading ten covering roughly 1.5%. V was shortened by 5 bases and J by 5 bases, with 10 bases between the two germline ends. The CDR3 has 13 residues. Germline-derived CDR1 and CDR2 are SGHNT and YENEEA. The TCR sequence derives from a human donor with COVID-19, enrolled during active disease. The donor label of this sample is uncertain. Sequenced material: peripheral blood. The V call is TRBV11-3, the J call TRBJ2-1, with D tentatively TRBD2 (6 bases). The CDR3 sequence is CASSQTRNNEQFF. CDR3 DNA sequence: TGTGCCAGCAGCCAGACTAGGAACAATGAGCAGTTCTTC. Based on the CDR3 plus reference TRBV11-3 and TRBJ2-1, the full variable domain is EAGVVQSPRYKIIEKKQPVAFWCNPISGHNTLYWYLQNLGQGPELLIRYENEEAVDDSQLPKDRFSAERLKGVDSTLKIQPAELGDSAVYLCASSQTRNNEQFFGPGTRLTVL.